The rows below give T cell receptor beta chains drawn from one sample of a study of radiotherapy plus CTLA-4 blockade in lung cancer. Profiled with immunoSEQ multiplex PCR; TCRdb holds only in-frame clones, not every one. This sample has over 50,000 clones; approximately 80% occur once, and the top ten carry 16%. The material was peripheral blood, obtained from a patient treated with radiotherapy plus ipilimumab. The receptors shown here come from a human donor with non-small cell lung cancer who had a complete response to radiotherapy plus ipilimumab. Both conserved end residues are part of each CDR3. Each record gives: clone size, J gene, V gene, D gene, CDR3 protein, CDR3 DNA. D genes are given only for firm matches. Clone sizes are given selectively: once, few, many, or a class where the clone is expanded.

>-|TRBJ2-7|TRBV2|TRBD1
CASTTPGQGAHEQYF
TGTGCCAGCACCACTCCGGGACAGGGGGCCCACGAGCAGTACTTC
>-|TRBJ1-2|TRBV5-6|TRBD1
CASSPQGGYTF
TGTGCCAGCAGCCCACAGGGGGGCTACACCTTC
>-|TRBJ2-5|TRBV9|TRBD1
CASSVGTGNKETQYF
TGTGCCAGCAGCGTAGGGACAGGGAATAAGGAGACCCAGTACTTC
>-|TRBJ2-7|TRBV18|-
CASSPPQGSNEQYF
TGTGCCAGCTCACCGCCACAGGGCTCAAACGAGCAGTACTTC
>-|TRBJ1-1|TRBV18|-
CASSPLADTEAFF
TGTGCCAGCTCACCTCTTGCGGACACTGAAGCTTTCTTT
>once|TRBJ2-1|TRBV7-2|TRBD2
CASSSDGGRDNEQFF
TGTGCCAGCAGCTCTGACGGCGGGAGGGACAATGAGCAGTTCTTC
>-|TRBJ2-3|TRBV5-1|-
CASRSLTYYTDTQYF
TGCGCCAGCAGATCACTAACCTACTACACAGATACGCAGTATTTT
>-|TRBJ2-3|TRBV5-1|-
CASSLGLAQDTQYF
TGCGCCAGCAGCTTGGGCCTAGCACAAGATACGCAGTATTTT
>-|TRBJ1-2|TRBV29-1|-
CSVIGLAGTYGYTF
TGCAGCGTTATTGGGCTAGCGGGGACCTATGGCTACACCTTC
>once|TRBJ2-4|TRBV27|-
CASSTSTISGNIQYF
TGTGCCAGCAGTACCTCGACTATCTCGGGGAACATTCAGTACTTC